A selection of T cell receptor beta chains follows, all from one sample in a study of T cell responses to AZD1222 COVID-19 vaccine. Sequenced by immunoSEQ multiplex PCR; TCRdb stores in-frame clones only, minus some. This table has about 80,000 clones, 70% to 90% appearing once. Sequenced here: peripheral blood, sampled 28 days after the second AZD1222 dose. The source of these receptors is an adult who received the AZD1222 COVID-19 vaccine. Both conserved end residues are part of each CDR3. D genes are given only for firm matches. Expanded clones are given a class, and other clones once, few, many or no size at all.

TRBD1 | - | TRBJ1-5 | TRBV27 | CASRPGQISNQPQHF | TGTGCCAGCAGGCCGGGACAGATTAGCAATCAGCCCCAGCATTTT
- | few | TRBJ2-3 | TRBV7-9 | CASSLVRPTDTQYF | TGTGCCAGCAGCTTAGTTAGACCCACAGATACGCAGTATTTT
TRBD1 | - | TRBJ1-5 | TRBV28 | CASTRRGQGPPGRGQPQHF | TGTGCCAGCACCCGCCGCGGACAGGGGCCTCCCGGGAGGGGTCAGCCCCAGCATTTT
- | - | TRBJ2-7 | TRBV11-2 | CASSLVGQGSHEQYF | TGTGCCAGCAGCTTAGTCGGGCAGGGGAGCCACGAGCAGTACTTC
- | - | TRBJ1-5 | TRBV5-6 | CASSLMGSNQPQHF | TGTGCCAGCAGCTTGATGGGTAGCAATCAGCCCCAGCATTTT
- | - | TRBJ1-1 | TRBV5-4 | CASSLGGVFTEAFF | TGTGCCAGCAGCTTGGGAGGGGTTTTCACTGAAGCTTTCTTT
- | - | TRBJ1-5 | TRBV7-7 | CASSFAEGQPQHF | TGTGCTAGCAGCTTCGCAGAGGGTCAGCCCCAGCATTTT
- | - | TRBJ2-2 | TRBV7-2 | CASSLDFSGNTGELFF | TGTGCCAGCAGCTTAGACTTCTCGGGCAACACCGGGGAGCTGTTTTTT
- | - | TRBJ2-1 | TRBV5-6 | CASSLRWSERSYNEQFF | TGTGCCAGCAGCTTGAGATGGTCCGAAAGGTCCTACAATGAGCAGTTCTTC
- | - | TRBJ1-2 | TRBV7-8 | CASSLAGEGERYGYTF | TGTGCCAGCAGCTTAGCTGGGGAAGGGGAACGCTATGGCTACACCTTC
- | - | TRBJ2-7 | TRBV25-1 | CASSDYSNSYEQYF | TGTGCCAGCAGTGATTACAGCAACTCCTACGAGCAGTACTTC
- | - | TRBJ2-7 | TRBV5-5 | CASSLSSGAYEQYF | TGTGCCAGCAGCTTGAGTTCCGGGGCGTACGAGCAGTACTTC
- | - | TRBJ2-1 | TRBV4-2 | CASSQDSSGGYNEQFF | TGTGCCAGCAGCCAAGATAGTTCCGGAGGTTACAATGAGCAGTTCTTC
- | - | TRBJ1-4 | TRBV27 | CASSFRVGEKLFF | TGTGCCAGCAGTTTTAGGGTGGGGGAAAAACTGTTTTTT
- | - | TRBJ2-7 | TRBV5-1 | CASSLYSPAYEQYF | TGCGCCAGCAGCTTGTACTCACCAGCCTACGAGCAGTACTTC
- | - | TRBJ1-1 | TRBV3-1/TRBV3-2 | CASSLDGPDVVGSFF | TGTGCCAGCAGCCTGGATGGACCCGACGTTGTAGGATCTTTCTTT
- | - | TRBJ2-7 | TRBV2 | CASSDSSYEQYF | TGTGCCAGCAGTGACAGCTCCTACGAGCAGTACTTC
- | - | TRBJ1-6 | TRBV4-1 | CASSGGRAFDSPLHF | TGCGCCAGTTCCGGCGGGCGCGCCTTTGATTCACCCCTCCACTTT
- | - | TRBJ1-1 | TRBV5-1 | CASSLAEQRTEAFF | TGCGCCAGCAGCTTGGCAGAACAACGCACTGAAGCTTTCTTT
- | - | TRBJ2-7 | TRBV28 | CASSLFRDGAYEQYF | TGTGCCAGCAGTTTATTTCGTGACGGAGCCTACGAGCAGTACTTC
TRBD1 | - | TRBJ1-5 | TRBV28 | CASSKRKDRNNQPQHF | TGTGCCAGCAGTAAACGAAAGGACAGGAACAATCAGCCCCAGCATTTT
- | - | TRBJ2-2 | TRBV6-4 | CASSDSTSGELFF | TGTGCCAGCAGTGACTCGACTAGCGGGGAGCTGTTTTTT
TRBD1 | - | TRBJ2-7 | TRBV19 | CASSTKTGVEQYF | TGTGCCAGTAGTACCAAGACAGGGGTCGAGCAGTACTTC
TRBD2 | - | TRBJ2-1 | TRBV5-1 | CASSAGTSGSYNEQFF | TGCGCCAGCAGCGCGGGGACTAGCGGCTCCTACAATGAGCAGTTCTTC
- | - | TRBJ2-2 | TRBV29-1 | CSVGSLGNTGELFF | TGCAGCGTTGGGTCCCTGGGGAACACCGGGGAGCTGTTTTTT
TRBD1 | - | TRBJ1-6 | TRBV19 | CATRDREVSPLHF | TGTGCCACCCGGGACAGGGAGGTTTCACCCCTCCACTTT
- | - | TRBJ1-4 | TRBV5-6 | CASSLGPRTTNEKLFF | TGTGCCAGCAGCTTGGGCCCCCGAACAACTAATGAAAAACTGTTTTTT
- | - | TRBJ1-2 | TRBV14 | CASSPQGSHSGYTF | TGTGCCAGCAGCCCACAGGGATCCCACTCTGGCTACACCTTC